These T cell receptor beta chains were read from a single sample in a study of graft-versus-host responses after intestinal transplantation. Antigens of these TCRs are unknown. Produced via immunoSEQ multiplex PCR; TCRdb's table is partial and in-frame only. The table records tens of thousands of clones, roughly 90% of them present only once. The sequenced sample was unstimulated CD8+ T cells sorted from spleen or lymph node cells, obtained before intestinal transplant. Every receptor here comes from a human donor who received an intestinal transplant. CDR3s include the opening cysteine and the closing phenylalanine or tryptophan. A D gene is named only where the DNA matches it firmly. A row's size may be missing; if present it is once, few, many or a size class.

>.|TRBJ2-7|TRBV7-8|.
CASSLTGEQYF
TGTGCCAGCAGCTTAACGGGTGAGCAGTACTTC
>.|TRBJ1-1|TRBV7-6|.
CASSLAANTEAFF
TGTGCCAGCAGCTTAGCGGCCAACACTGAAGCTTTCTTT
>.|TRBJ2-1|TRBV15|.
CATSSGLDYNEQFF
TGTGCCACCAGCTCGGGACTTGACTACAATGAGCAGTTCTTC
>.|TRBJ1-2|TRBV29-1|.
CSVPPGGGNYGYTF
TGCAGCGTCCCCCCTGGGGGCGGTAATTATGGCTACACCTTC
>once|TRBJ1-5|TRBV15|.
CATSRRQEINQPQHF
TGTGCCACCAGCAGACGACAGGAGATCAATCAGCCCCAGCATTTT
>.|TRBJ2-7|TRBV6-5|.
CASIRGNSYEQYF
TGTGCCAGCATACGGGGAAATTCCTACGAGCAGTACTTC
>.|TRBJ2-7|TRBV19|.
CASSIGSGPYEQYF
TGTGCCAGTAGTATAGGAAGCGGACCCTACGAGCAGTACTTC
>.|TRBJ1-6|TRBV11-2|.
CASSLGAAAPPLHF
TGTGCCAGCAGCTTAGGGGCAGCTGCTCCACCCCTCCACTTT
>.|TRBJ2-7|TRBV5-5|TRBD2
CASSIETSGFYYEQYF
TGTGCCAGCAGCATTGAGACTAGCGGGTTCTACTACGAGCAGTACTTC
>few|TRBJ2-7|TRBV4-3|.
CASSQVREYEQYF
TGCGCCAGCAGCCAAGTGCGGGAATACGAGCAGTACTTC
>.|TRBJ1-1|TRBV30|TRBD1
CALNRGRTEAFF
TGTGCCTTAAACAGGGGGCGTACTGAAGCTTTCTTT
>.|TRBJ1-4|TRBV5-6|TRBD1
CASSPTGANEKLFF
TGTGCCAGCAGCCCGACAGGGGCAAATGAAAAACTGTTTTTT
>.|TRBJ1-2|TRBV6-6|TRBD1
CASSYSGTVYGYTF
TGTGCCAGCAGTTACTCCGGGACAGTCTATGGCTACACCTTC
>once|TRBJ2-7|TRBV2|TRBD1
CASSTSGQGDKYEQYF
TGTGCCAGCAGTACCTCGGGACAGGGGGACAAGTACGAGCAGTACTTC
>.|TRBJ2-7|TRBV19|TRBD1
CASSPGTGGMYEQYF
TGTGCCAGTAGTCCAGGGACAGGGGGAATGTACGAGCAGTACTTC
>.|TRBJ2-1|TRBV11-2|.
CASSFEQGDNEQFF
TGTGCCAGCAGCTTTGAGCAAGGGGACAATGAGCAGTTCTTC
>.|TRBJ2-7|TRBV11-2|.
CASSFGTGLYEQYF
TGTGCCAGCAGCTTCGGTACTGGTTTATACGAGCAGTACTTC
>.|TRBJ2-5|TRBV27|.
CASSLFLWTVRIQDKETQYF
TGTGCCAGCAGTTTATTTTTGTGGACAGTACGAATTCAGGACAAAGAGACCCAGTACTTC
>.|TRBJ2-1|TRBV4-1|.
CASSQGGVEQFF
TGCGCCAGCAGCCAAGGGGGCGTTGAGCAGTTCTTC
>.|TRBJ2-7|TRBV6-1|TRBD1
CASSEGTGWIDEQYF
TGTGCCAGCAGTGAAGGGACAGGGTGGATTGACGAGCAGTACTTC
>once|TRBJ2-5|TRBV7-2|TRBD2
CASSFGLAGQETQYF
TGTGCCAGCAGCTTCGGACTAGCGGGACAAGAGACCCAGTACTTC
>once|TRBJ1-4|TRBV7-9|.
CASSLVGVEEKLFF
TGTGCCAGCAGCTTAGTAGGGGTTGAGGAAAAACTGTTTTTT
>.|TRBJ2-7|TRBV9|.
CASSVATEYEQYF
TGTGCCAGCAGCGTAGCTACGGAGTACGAGCAGTACTTC
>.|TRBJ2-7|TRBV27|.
CASSWAASYEQYF
TGTGCCAGCAGTTGGGCAGCAAGCTACGAGCAGTACTTC
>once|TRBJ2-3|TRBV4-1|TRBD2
CASSQVASGGTDTQYF
TGCGCCAGCAGCCAAGTGGCTAGCGGGGGTACAGATACGCAGTATTTT
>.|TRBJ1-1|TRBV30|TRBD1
CQGQMNTEAFF
TGTCAGGGACAGATGAACACTGAAGCTTTCTTT
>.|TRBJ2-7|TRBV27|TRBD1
CASSFNRDRAYEQYF
TGTGCCAGCAGTTTCAACCGGGACAGGGCCTACGAGCAGTACTTC
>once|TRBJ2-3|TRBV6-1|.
CASSELNRETDTQYF
TGTGCCAGCAGTGAACTCAACAGGGAGACAGATACGCAGTATTTT
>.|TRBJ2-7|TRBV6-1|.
CASSGGGSYEQYF
TGTGCCAGCAGTGGAGGCGGCTCCTACGAGCAGTACTTC
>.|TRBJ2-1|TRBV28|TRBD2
CASSLDQWTSAYNEQFF
TGTGCCAGCAGTTTGGACCAGTGGACTAGCGCGTACAATGAGCAGTTCTTC
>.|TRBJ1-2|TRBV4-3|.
CASSQDMGALGYTF
TGCGCCAGCAGCCAAGACATGGGGGCGCTTGGCTACACCTTC
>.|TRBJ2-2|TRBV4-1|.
CASSLGANTGELFF
TGCGCCAGCAGCCTCGGAGCGAACACCGGGGAGCTGTTTTTT
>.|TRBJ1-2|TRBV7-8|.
CASSPSRGGLGRTRGGYTF
TGTGCCAGCAGCCCTAGCCGGGGGGGACTAGGCCGTACTAGGGGGGGCTACACCTTC
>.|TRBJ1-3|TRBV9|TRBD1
CASSVAPGTAGNTIYF
TGTGCCAGCAGCGTAGCCCCAGGGACAGCTGGAAACACCATATATTTT
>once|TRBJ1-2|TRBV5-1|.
CASSLRHPDGNGYTF
TGCGCCAGTAGCTTGAGGCACCCAGACGGGAATGGCTACACCTTC
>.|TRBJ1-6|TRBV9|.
CASSVASGSLSPLHF
TGTGCCAGCAGCGTAGCTTCAGGGTCTCTCTCACCCCTCCACTTT
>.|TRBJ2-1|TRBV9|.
CASTDLDSGEQFF
TGTGCCAGCACAGACCTCGACTCGGGTGAGCAGTTCTTC
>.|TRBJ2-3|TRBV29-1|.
CSVEGSVSTDTQYF
TGCAGCGTTGAAGGTTCCGTTAGCACAGATACGCAGTATTTT
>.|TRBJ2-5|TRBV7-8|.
CASSLAGYRGSSKETQYF
TGTGCCAGCAGCTTAGCGGGGTATAGGGGGAGTTCGAAAGAGACCCAGTACTTC
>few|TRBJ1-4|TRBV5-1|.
CASRGWAQGGEKLFF
TGCGCCAGCAGGGGTTGGGCCCAGGGAGGTGAAAAACTGTTTTTT
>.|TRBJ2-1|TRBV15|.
CATSRDKTRNEQFF
TGTGCCACCAGCAGAGATAAGACGAGGAATGAGCAGTTCTTC
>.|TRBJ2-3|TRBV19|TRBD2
CASSIGTPGGEPPTDTQYF
TGTGCCAGTAGTATCGGGACCCCCGGGGGGGAGCCTCCCACAGATACGCAGTATTTT